This T cell receptor beta chain was profiled in a study of neurological immune-mediated disorders. Study at large: There were roughly 35 multiple sclerosis patients. Of these, around 31 had relapsing-remitting MS and 3 had secondary progressive MS. Study-wide results and caveats: Phylogenetic grouping assigned the repertoires of 18 of 34 multiple sclerosis patients to a single related-CDR3 cluster, representing a possible signature.

TCRdb passed the 5' RACE reads through MiXCR, listing each CDR3 protein once. The sample includes approximately 60,000 distinct CDR3 sequences, 4% to 5.5% seen only once; the top ten take about 3.1%. The sample holds many counts of this clonotype. The antigen is unknown. V shed 1 base and J shed 2 bases, with 3 bases lying between them. The germline V gene has CDR1 LGHDT and CDR2 YNNKEL (reference sequence). The CDR3 consists of 12 residues. This TCR came from a man aged 50-59 years with multiple sclerosis. J is TRBJ2-7 and V is TRBV3-1; D not resolved. Sequences were obtained from PBMCs. CDR3 DNA: TGTGCCAGCAGCCAAGGTCCCTACGAGCAGTACTTC. Translation: CASSQGPYEQYF.